Below, 31 T cell receptor beta chains from the same sample are listed, as sequenced in a study of beta chain features in type 1 diabetes. As every portion of the isolated RNA was reverse transcribed, the sequencing read expressed TCRB transcripts. The protocol was immunoSEQ multiplex PCR, while the TCRdb copy is restricted to in-frame clones and leaves out a portion. The sample consists of hundreds of thousands of clones, 14% of them appearing once. The sample was naive CD4+ T cells from blood. The receptors were sampled from a man younger than 40 in good health.

This clone was detected a few times. The chain uses TRBV14 and TRBJ2-5; 8 bases fit TRBD2. CDR1 and CDR2 (germline): SGHDN, FVKESK. J gave up 0 bases and V 3 bases, and 6 bases lay outside the gene matches. This CDR3 has 16 residues. The CDR3 spells CASSHKASGYQETQYF. Here the CDR3 DNA reads TGTGCCAGCAGCCATAAGGCTAGCGGGTACCAAGAGACCCAGTACTTC.

This clone has only a few counts. The gene calls are TRBV4-1 and TRBJ2-3, with 8 nucleotides matching TRBD2. Trimming cost V 0 bases and J 2 bases; bases outside gene matches: 7. The CDR3 runs 17 residues. CDR1 and CDR2 (germline): MGHRA, YSYEKL. CDR3 nucleotides: TGCGCCAGCAGCCAAGAGAACTGGCGGGGGGCCACAGATACGCAGTATTTT. Its protein product is CASSQENWRGATDTQYF.

V gene TRBV5-4 combines with J gene TRBJ2-1; D remains unclear. The V gene lost 0 bases and the J gene lost 10 bases, with 11 bases spanning the gap. From germline, CDR1 is SGHNT and CDR2 YYREEE (reference sequence). This CDR3 is 13 amino acids long. This CDR3 reads CASSLELRREQFF. In nucleotides, the CDR3 is TGTGCCAGCAGCTTGGAACTTAGAAGGGAGCAGTTCTTC.

This clone turned up a few times. The V call is TRBV12-5, the J call TRBJ2-5; D not resolved. The V and J ends lost 4 bases and 1 base respectively, with 10 bases between them. The CDR3 has 14 residues. Germline CDR1 LGHNT, CDR2 FRNRAP. Here the CDR3 DNA reads TGTGCTAGTGGTTCCCAGGTGGGCCAAGAGACCCAGTACTTC. Protein product: CASGSQVGQETQYF.

In its sample, this clone was seen a few times. The chain couples TRBV4-3 to TRBJ2-3, with D hard to call. The CDR3 is made up of 16 amino acids. In germline, CDR1 is LGHNA, CDR2 YSLEER. V gave up 0 bases and J gave up 0 bases, with 10 bases separating them. CDR3 protein: CASSQEWSGSTDTQYF. In DNA form, the CDR3 reads TGCGCCAGCAGCCAAGAATGGTCAGGAAGCACAGATACGCAGTATTTT.

The rearrangement uses TRBV7-2 and TRBJ2-7; D call uncertain. The V end was cut by 2 bases, the J end by 5 bases, with 10 bases between. From germline, CDR1 is SGHTA and CDR2 FQGNSA. This CDR3 is 13 amino acids long. The CDR3 reads CASSLTRRDEQYF. The CDR3 DNA follows: TGTGCCAGCAGCTTAACCCGGCGCGACGAGCAGTACTTC.

The rearrangement uses TRBV15 and TRBJ1-2; D gene ambiguous. Germline V gives CDR1 LNHNV, CDR2 YYDKDF (reference sequence). Trimming stripped 0 bases from V and 1 base from J, with 12 bases between. This CDR3 region has 16 residues. Written as DNA, the CDR3 is TGTGCCACCAGCAGAGATCTTACCCAGAGTAACTATGGCTACACCTTC. It encodes CATSRDLTQSNYGYTF.

This chain uses TRBV29-1 with TRBJ2-3, with D possibly being TRBD2 (5 bases). Germline V CDR1 and CDR2: SQVTM, ANQGSEA. Trimming took off 3 bases at V and 5 bases at J, with 9 bases between the two ends. This CDR3 spans 12 amino acids. In DNA form, the CDR3 reads TGCAGCGTTGACCTGGGGAGAGATACGCAGTATTTT. It is translated as CSVDLGRDTQYF.

In its sample, this clone was seen a few times. This chain links TRBV11-2 with TRBJ2-3; D gene unclear. V was shortened by 1 base and J by 2 bases, with 4 bases between the two germline ends. The V gene's germline CDR1 is SGHAT and CDR2 FQNNGV. The CDR3 sequence is 13 residues long. The DNA for the CDR3 is TGTGCCAGCAGCTTAGCTAACACAGATACGCAGTATTTT. Amino acids: CASSLANTDTQYF.

The chain joins TRBV9 to TRBJ2-5; TRBD2 might be the D (6 bases). The CDR3 length is 17 residues. Trimming shortened V by 0 bases and J by 1 base, and 16 bases separated the two germline ends. Germline V gives CDR1 SGDLS, CDR2 YYNGEE. CDR3 residues: CASSVGVGGTRQETQYF. The CDR3 nucleotides read TGTGCCAGCAGCGTAGGCGTAGGCGGGACGCGCCAAGAGACCCAGTACTTC.

The genes are TRBV11-3 and TRBJ2-2; D gene unclear. Germline values: CDR1 SGHNT, CDR2 YENEEA. The CDR3 sequence is 15 residues long. V shed 7 bases and J shed 2 bases, with 14 bases lying between them. The CDR3 DNA reads TGTGCCAGCACCAGAGGCGTCAGAAACACCGGGGAGCTGTTTTTT. Protein sequence: CASTRGVRNTGELFF.

V usage is TRBV6-4 and J usage is TRBJ2-1; possibly TRBD1 for D (5 bases). Trimming pared 5 bases from V and 9 bases from J, leaving 11 bases between. There are 12 residues in the CDR3. The germline V gene has CDR1 MRHNA and CDR2 SNTAGT. CDR3 sequence reads: CASSNNQGEQFF. Here the CDR3 DNA reads TGTGCCAGCAGTAACAACCAGGGTGAGCAGTTCTTC.

The CDR3 is CASLSPDRGRYEQYF. The DNA of the CDR3 is TGTGCCAGCCTCTCCCCGGACAGGGGGCGATACGAGCAGTACTTC. The genes are TRBV18 and TRBJ2-7, with 11 bases aligning to TRBD1. CDR1 is KGHSH, CDR2 LQKENI, per germline. The CDR3 sequence is 15 residues long. The trim removed 8 bases at V and 4 bases at J, leaving 10 bases unmatched.

Only a few counts were recorded for this clone. A read error may produce the germline difference seen at one junction end. This chain links TRBV7-7 with TRBJ2-5; 7 positions agree with TRBD1. This CDR3 has 14 amino acids. Germline V gene lookup returns CDR1 SSHAT and CDR2 FNYEAQ (reference sequence). The CDR3 is CASSSDRVGETQYF. The CDR3 coding sequence is TGTGCTAGCAGCTCCGACAGGGTTGGGGAGACCCAGTACTTC.

The V gene is TRBV5-1, the J gene TRBJ1-1; D may be TRBD1 (5 bases). The V end lost 3 bases, the J end lost 5 bases, and 11 bases lay between the germline ends. Per germline, CDR1 SGHRS and CDR2 YFSETQ. The CDR3 covers 13 residues. The CDR3, as DNA: TGCGCCAGCAGCTCAGGGATTTCGACTGAAGCTTTCTTT. It codes for CASSSGISTEAFF.

This clone was detected a few times. The chain carries TRBV7-9 and TRBJ2-3; 11 bases align to TRBD2. The CDR3 spans 15 residues. In germline, CDR1 is SEHNR, CDR2 FQNEAQ (reference sequence). J was trimmed by 2 bases and V by 8 bases; bases with no gene match: 6. CDR3 in amino acids: CASPTSGGLTDTQYF. The CDR3, as DNA: TGTGCCAGCCCTACTAGCGGGGGACTCACAGATACGCAGTATTTT.

The rearrangement uses TRBV7-2 and TRBJ2-7; 9 bases map to TRBD2. V shed 5 bases, J shed 1 base, and the junction held 12 bases outside the gene matches. This CDR3 has 17 residues. Germline CDR1 is SGHTA and CDR2 is FQGNSA. The CDR3 here is CASSRASASGDSYEQYF. For the CDR3, the DNA is TGTGCCAGCAGCCGAGCCAGCGCTAGCGGGGATTCCTACGAGCAGTACTTC.

The table lists this clone with a few counts. The chain recombines TRBV5-1 with TRBJ2-3; D gene ambiguous. V was cut by 6 bases and J by 5 bases, with 13 bases left in between. CDR3 length equals 13 residues. Germline CDR1 SGHRS, CDR2 YFSETQ. CDR3 sequence: CASKVEVLDTQYF. The CDR3 DNA is TGCGCCAGCAAGGTCGAGGTTTTAGATACGCAGTATTTT.

This clone came up a few times. The V call is TRBV5-1, the J call TRBJ1-4; the D is unclear. The CDR3 covers 16 residues. CDR1 and CDR2 (germline): SGHRS, YFSETQ. Trimming took off 5 bases at V and 3 bases at J, with 17 bases between the two ends. CDR3 residues: CASRDGRVAANEKLFF. CDR3 nucleotide sequence: TGCGCCAGCAGGGACGGAAGGGTGGCTGCTAATGAAAAACTGTTTTTT.

V and J are TRBV21-1 and TRBJ2-3; the table names TRBD2, a call not compared with the DNA. TRBV21-1 is marked as a pseudogene. This CDR3 has 13 residues. DNA of the CDR3: TGTGCCAGCAGTCGAGGGGAGGCAGATACGCAGTATTTT. It codes for CASSRGEADTQYF.

The CDR3 nucleotides are TGTGCCAGCAGTTACTGGGAGACCCAGTACTTC. It is translated as CASSYWETQYF. V usage is TRBV6-6 and J usage is TRBJ2-5; no reliable D call. The CDR3 covers 11 residues. V lost 1 base to trimming and J lost 5 bases, with 2 bases between them. Germline loops: CDR1 MNHNY, CDR2 SVGAGI (reference sequence).

Concerning this clone: Different DNA sequences within this sample yield the same CDR3. CDR3 nucleotides: TGTGCCAGCAGCCGGGACTCCTACGAGCAGTACTTC. It yields the protein CASSRDSYEQYF. The genes are TRBV6-5 and TRBJ2-7, with a tentative D call TRBD2 (5 bases). Germline values: CDR1 MNHEY, CDR2 SVGAGI. This CDR3 region has 12 residues. V lost 6 bases to trimming and J lost 0 bases, with 6 bases between them.

J is TRBJ2-7 and V is TRBV4-3, with D uncertain. Germline CDR1 LGHNA, CDR2 YSLEER. The CDR3 covers 13 residues. V was shortened by 1 base and J by 7 bases, with 11 bases between the two germline ends. The DNA of the CDR3 is TGCGCCAGCAGCCAAGGAATCCACTTGGAGCAGTACTTC. Amino acids: CASSQGIHLEQYF.

The chain links TRBV7-2 to TRBJ1-2, with 9 bases aligning to TRBD1. Germline V gives CDR1 SGHTA, CDR2 FQGNSA. V shed 7 bases and J 4 bases; nucleotides not matched to a gene: 13. The CDR3 is 16 amino acids. Here the CDR3 reads CASTPPNRGHGYGYTF. The CDR3 DNA reads as TGTGCCAGCACCCCTCCGAACAGGGGGCATGGCTATGGCTACACCTTC.

Points on this clone: The identical CDR3 is also encoded by other nucleotide sequences in the sample. This rearrangement joins TRBV14 to TRBJ1-4; 7 nucleotides match TRBD1. CDR3 length: 14 amino acids. Germline CDR1 SGHDN, CDR2 FVKESK. Losses at the gene ends were 4 bases for V and 5 bases for J; bases not matched to a gene: 4. CDR3 nucleotide sequence: TGTGCCAGCAGCCCCCGGACAGGCAATGAAAAACTGTTTTTT. It codes for CASSPRTGNEKLFF.

CDR3 nucleotide sequence: TGTGCCAGCAGTTTATCGGGTTTAGGAGGTCAGTTCTTC. Translating it yields CASSLSGLGGQFF. The chain has TRBV27 and TRBJ2-1, with D maybe TRBD2 (5 bases). This CDR3 is 13 amino acids long. V was pared by 0 bases and J by 13 bases, with 13 bases between. Germline CDR1 and CDR2: MNHEY and SMNVEV (reference sequence).

This clone was observed a few times. This chain joins TRBV29-1 and TRBJ1-1; D gene ambiguous. The ends were cut back, 6 bases at V and 0 bases at J, with 11 bases in the middle. CDR1 is SQVTM, CDR2 ANQGSEA, per germline. The CDR3 has 13 residues. CDR3 DNA: TGCAGCGTCCTAAAACCTATGAACACTGAAGCTTTCTTT. Translating gives CSVLKPMNTEAFF.

This clone has more than one count but fewer than ten. The chain recombines TRBV29-1 with TRBJ1-5; 10 nucleotides align to TRBD1. The CDR3 covers 15 residues. V lost 5 bases to trimming and J lost 1 base; unmatched junction nucleotides: 5. Germline V lookup: CDR1 SQVTM, CDR2 ANQGSEA. CDR3 DNA sequence: TGCAGCGTTCAGACAGGGGGCGCGAGCAATCAGCCCCAGCATTTT. As protein: CSVQTGGASNQPQHF.

This clone turned up a few times. The V call is TRBV29-1, the J call TRBJ2-1; 9 bases align to TRBD2. J was trimmed by 5 bases and V by 4 bases; bases with no gene match: 6. Germline-derived CDR1 and CDR2 are SQVTM and ANQGSEA. This CDR3 has 14 residues. CDR3 amino acids: CSVGLAGVNNEQFF. The DNA of the CDR3 is TGCAGCGTTGGTTTAGCGGGAGTAAACAATGAGCAGTTCTTC.

This clone was found a few times. CDR3 bases: TGTGCCAGCAGGGAGGAAGGTAGCGGGAGCACAGATACGCAGTATTTT. Translation gives CASREEGSGSTDTQYF. J is TRBJ2-3 and V is TRBV5-6; 7 bases agree with TRBD2. This CDR3 has 16 amino acids. The germline V gene encodes CDR1 SGHDT and CDR2 YYEEEE. Losses at the gene ends were 5 bases for V and 0 bases for J; bases not matched to a gene: 9. Complete variable domain (other parts from reference TRBV5-6 and TRBJ2-3): DAGVTQSPTHLIKTRGQQVTLRCSPKSGHDTVSWYQQALGQGPQFIFQYYEEEERQRGNFPDRFSGHQFPNYSSELNVNALLLGDSALYLCASREEGSGSTDTQYFGPGTRLTVL.

This clone occurred a few times. The gene calls are TRBV10-3 and TRBJ2-7; 10 bases match TRBD1. Trimming removed 4 bases from V and 2 bases from J; junction bases left unmatched: 8. Germline CDR1 ENHRY, CDR2 SYGVKD. The CDR3 length is 16 residues. In nucleotides, the CDR3 is TGTGCCATCAGTGGTCTACCGGGACAGGGGACCTACGAGCAGTACGTC. Amino acid sequence: CAISGLPGQGTYEQYV.